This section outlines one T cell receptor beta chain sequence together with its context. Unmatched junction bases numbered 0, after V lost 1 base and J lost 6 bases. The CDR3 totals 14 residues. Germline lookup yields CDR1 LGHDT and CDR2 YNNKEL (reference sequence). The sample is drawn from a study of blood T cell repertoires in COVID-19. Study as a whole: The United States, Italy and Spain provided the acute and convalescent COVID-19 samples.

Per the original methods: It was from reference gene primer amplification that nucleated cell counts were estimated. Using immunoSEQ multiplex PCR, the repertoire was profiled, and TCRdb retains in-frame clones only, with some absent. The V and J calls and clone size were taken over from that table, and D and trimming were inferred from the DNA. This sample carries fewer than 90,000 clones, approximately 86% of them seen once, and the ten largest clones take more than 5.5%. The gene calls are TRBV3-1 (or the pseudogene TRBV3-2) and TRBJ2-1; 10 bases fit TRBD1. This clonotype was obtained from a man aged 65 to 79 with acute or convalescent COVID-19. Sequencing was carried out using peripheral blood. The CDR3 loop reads CASSQGTGGNEQFF. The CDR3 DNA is TGTGCCAGCAGCCAAGGGACAGGGGGCAATGAGCAGTTCTTC.